Following are 2 T cell receptor beta chains from one sample sequenced in a study of regulatory T cells in long-lasting Graves disease. Regarding time point: newly diagnosed GD, antithyroid drugs for less than 3 months. Isolated PBMC RNA provided the starting material for the TCR library. CDR3-region Arm-PCR and iRepertoire HTBI primers produced the TCR beta libraries. TCRdb re-analysed the multiplex PCR reads in MiXCR, keeping a single row per CDR3 protein. In the table there are approximately 310,000 distinct CDR3 sequences, more than 15% of which are singletons. The material sequenced was peripheral blood mononuclear cells (PBMCs), taken at new diagnosis, from a patient treated with antithyroid drugs. The receptors were sampled from a female donor with Graves disease.

This clonotype was recorded at least ten times. Written as DNA, the CDR3 is TGTGCCAGCAGCGCCGTTACCAGGGCGGTCAACTATGGCTACACCTTC. The encoded protein is CASSAVTRAVNYGYTF. The chain is built from TRBV9 and TRBJ1-2; D might be TRBD1 (5 bases). The V gene's germline CDR1 is SGDLS and CDR2 YYNGEE. V dropped 3 bases and J dropped 2 bases, with 17 bases sitting between them. The CDR3 runs to 16 residues.

This clonotype was counted many times. The chain joins TRBV14 to TRBJ1-2; tentatively, D is TRBD1 (5 bases). The CDR3 length is 14 residues. The ends were cut back, 1 base at V and 4 bases at J, with 10 bases in the middle. The germline gives CDR1 SGHDN, CDR2 FVKESK. CDR3 in DNA: TGTGCCAGCAGCCAAGCGGGACGACCCTATGGCTACACCTTC. Residues: CASSQAGRPYGYTF.